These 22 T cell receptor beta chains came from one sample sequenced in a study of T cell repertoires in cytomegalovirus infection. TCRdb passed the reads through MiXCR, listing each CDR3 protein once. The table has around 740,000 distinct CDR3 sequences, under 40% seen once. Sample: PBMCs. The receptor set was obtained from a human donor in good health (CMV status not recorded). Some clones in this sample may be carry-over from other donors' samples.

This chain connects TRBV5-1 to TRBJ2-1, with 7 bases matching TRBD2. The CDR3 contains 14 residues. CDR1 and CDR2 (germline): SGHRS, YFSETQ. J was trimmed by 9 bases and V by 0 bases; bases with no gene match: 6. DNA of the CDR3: TGCGCCAGCAGCTTGGGGCGGGAGCGGAGTGAGCAGTTCTTC. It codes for CASSLGRERSEQFF.

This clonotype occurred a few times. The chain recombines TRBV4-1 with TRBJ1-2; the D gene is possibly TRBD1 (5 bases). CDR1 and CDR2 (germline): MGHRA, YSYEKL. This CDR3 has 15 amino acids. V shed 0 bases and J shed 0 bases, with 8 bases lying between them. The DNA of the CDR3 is TGCGCCAGCAGCCAAGAGACAGCGACTAACTATGGCTACACCTTC. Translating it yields CASSQETATNYGYTF.

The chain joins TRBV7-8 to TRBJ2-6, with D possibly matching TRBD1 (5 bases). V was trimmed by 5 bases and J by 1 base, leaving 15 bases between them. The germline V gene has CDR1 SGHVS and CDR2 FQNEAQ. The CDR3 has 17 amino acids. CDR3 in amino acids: CASSDSEVWSGANVLTF. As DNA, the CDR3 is TGTGCCAGCAGCGACAGCGAAGTTTGGTCTGGGGCCAACGTCCTGACTTTC.

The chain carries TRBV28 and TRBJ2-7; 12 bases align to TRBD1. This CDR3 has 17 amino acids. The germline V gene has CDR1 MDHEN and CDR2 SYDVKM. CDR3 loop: CREWGTGGLFRTYEQYF. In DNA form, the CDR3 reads TGTCGGGAGTGGGGGACAGGGGGCTTGTTTAGGACTTACGAGCAGTACTTC.

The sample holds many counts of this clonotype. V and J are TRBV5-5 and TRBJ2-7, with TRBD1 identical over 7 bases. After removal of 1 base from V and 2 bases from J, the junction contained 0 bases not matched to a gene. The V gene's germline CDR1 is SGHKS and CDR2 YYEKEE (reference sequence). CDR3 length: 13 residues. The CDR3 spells CASSLTGAYEQYF. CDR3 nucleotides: TGTGCCAGCAGCTTGACAGGGGCCTACGAGCAGTACTTC.

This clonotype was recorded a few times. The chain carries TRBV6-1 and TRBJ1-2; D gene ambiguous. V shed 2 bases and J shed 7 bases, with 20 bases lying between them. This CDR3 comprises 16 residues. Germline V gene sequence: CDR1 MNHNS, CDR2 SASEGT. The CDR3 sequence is CASSEPPGGSKSGYTF. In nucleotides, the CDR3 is TGTGCCAGCAGTGAACCCCCCGGCGGATCCAAAAGTGGCTACACCTTC.

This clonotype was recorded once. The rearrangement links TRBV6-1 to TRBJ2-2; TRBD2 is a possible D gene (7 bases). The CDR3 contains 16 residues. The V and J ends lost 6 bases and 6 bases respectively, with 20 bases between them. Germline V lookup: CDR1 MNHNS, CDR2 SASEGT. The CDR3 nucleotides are TGTGCCAGCAGCTGGGAGGGGGGGCGAGTCGCCGGGGAGCTGTTTTTT. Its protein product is CASSWEGGRVAGELFF.

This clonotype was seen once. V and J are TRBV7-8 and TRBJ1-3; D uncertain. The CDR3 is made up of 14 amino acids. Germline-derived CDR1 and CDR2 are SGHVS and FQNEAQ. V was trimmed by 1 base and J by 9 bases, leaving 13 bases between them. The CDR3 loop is CASSLVAIAATIYF. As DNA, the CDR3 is TGTGCCAGCAGCTTAGTGGCCATCGCGGCCACCATATATTTT.

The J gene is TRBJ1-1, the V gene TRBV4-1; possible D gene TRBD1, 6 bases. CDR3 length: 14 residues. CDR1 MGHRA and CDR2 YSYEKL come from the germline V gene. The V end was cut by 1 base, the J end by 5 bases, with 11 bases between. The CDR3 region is CASSQVGQLTEAFF. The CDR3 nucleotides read TGCGCCAGCAGCCAAGTCGGACAGTTGACTGAAGCTTTCTTT.

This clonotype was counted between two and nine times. The CDR3 protein is CSVLGGASDTQYF. The CDR3 DNA reads as TGCAGCGTTTTAGGGGGCGCATCAGATACGCAGTATTTT. V and J are TRBV29-1 and TRBJ2-3, with 7 bases that match TRBD1. V lost 5 bases to trimming and J lost 4 bases; unmatched junction nucleotides: 6. CDR1 is SQVTM, CDR2 ANQGSEA, per germline. The CDR3 is 13 residues long.

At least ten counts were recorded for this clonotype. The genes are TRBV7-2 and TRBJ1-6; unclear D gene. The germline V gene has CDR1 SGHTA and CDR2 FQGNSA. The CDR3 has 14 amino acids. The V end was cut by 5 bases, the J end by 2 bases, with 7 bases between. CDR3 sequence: CASSPATYNSPLHF. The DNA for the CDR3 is TGTGCCAGCAGCCCGGCGACCTATAATTCACCCCTCCACTTT.

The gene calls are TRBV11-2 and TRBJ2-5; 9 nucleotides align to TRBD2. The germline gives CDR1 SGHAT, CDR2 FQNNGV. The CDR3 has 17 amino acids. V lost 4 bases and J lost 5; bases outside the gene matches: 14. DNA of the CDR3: TGTGCCAGCAGCTCTGGAAGGGGCGGGAGGGCCCGGGAGACCCAGTACTTC. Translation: CASSSGRGGRARETQYF.

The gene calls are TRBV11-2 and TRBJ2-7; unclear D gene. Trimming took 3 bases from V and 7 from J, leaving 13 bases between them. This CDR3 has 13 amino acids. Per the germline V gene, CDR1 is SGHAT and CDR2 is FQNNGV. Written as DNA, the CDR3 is TGTGCCAGCAGCTTGGAGTCTCTCTGGGAGCAGTACTTC. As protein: CASSLESLWEQYF.

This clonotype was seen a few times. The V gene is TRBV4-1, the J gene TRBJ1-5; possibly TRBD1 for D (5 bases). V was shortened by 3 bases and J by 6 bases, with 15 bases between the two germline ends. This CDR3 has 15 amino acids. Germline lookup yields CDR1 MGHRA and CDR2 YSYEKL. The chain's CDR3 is CASSQGGVGSQPQHF. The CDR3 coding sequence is TGCGCCAGCAGCCAGGGGGGGGTCGGGAGTCAGCCCCAGCATTTT.

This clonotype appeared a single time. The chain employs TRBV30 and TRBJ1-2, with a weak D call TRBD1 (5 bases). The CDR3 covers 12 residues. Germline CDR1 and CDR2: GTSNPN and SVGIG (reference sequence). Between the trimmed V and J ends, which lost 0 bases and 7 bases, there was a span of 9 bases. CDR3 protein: CAWSVAGIGYTF. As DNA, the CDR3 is TGTGCCTGGAGTGTAGCAGGGATTGGCTACACCTTC.

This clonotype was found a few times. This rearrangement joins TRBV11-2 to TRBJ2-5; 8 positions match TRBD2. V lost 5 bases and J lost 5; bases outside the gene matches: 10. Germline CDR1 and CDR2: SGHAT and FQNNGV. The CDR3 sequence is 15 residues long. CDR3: CASSAALGGAETQYF. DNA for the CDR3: TGTGCCAGCAGCGCTGCTCTCGGGGGGGCCGAGACCCAGTACTTC. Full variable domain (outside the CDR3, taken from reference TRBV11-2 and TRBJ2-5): EAGVAQSPRYKIIEKRQSVAFWCNPISGHATLYWYQQILGQGPKLLIQFQNNGVVDDSQLPKDRFSAERLKGVDSTLKIQPAKLEDSAVYLCASSAALGGAETQYFGPGTRLLVL.

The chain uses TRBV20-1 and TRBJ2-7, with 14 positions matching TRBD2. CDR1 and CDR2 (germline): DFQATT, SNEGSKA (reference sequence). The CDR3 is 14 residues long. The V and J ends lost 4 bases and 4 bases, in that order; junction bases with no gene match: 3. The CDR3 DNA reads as TGCAGTGCTACTTGGACTAGCGGGGGGTACGAGCAGTACTTC. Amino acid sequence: CSATWTSGGYEQYF.

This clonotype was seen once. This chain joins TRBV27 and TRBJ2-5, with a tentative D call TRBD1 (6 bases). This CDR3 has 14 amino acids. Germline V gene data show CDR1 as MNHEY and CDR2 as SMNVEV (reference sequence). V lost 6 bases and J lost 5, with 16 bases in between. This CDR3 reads CASSYTGSRETQYF. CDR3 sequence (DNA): TGTGCCAGCAGCTACACAGGGAGTAGGGAGACCCAGTACTTC.

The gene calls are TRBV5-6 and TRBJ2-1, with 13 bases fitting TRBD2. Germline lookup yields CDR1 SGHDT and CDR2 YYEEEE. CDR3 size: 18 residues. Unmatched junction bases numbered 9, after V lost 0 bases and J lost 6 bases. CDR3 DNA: TGTGCCAGCAGCTTGGGACTCGGACTAGCGGGAGTCCGCAATGAGCAGTTCTTC. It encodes CASSLGLGLAGVRNEQFF.

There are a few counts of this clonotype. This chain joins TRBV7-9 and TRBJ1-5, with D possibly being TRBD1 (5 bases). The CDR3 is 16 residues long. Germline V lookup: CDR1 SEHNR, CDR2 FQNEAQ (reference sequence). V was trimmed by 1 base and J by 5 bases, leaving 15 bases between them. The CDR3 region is CASSLELGLGDQPQHF. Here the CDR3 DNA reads TGTGCCAGCAGCTTAGAACTTGGCTTAGGGGATCAGCCCCAGCATTTT.

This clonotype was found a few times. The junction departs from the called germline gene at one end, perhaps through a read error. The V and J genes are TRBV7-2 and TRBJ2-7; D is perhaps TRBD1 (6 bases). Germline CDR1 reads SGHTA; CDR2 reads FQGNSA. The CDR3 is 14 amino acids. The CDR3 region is CASSYRQADGPSSF. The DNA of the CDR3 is TGTGCCAGCAGCTACCGACAGGCGGACGGACCTTCTTCCTTC.

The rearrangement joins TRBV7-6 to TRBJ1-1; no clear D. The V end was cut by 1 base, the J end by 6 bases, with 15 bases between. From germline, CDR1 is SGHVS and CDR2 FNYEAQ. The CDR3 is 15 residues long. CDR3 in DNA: TGTGCCAGCAGCTTAGGAGATTTGGGATGGGCTGAAGCTTTCTTT. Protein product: CASSLGDLGWAEAFF.